The 18 T cell receptor beta chains below come from one sample, sequenced in a study of T cell responses to AZD1222 COVID-19 vaccine. The assay was immunoSEQ multiplex PCR, and TCRdb's table has in-frame clones only and misses some. The repertoire holds tens of thousands of clones, with about three quarters as singletons. The sequencing here drew on peripheral blood, taken 28 days after the second AZD1222 dose. These receptor sequences come from an adult who received the AZD1222 COVID-19 vaccine.

This chain uses TRBV23-1 with TRBJ2-3; 13 bases are shared with TRBD2. TRBV23-1 is reported as an ORF; its role is uncertain. V lost 0 bases to trimming and J lost 5 bases; unmatched junction nucleotides: 8. This CDR3 region has 18 residues. In DNA form, the CDR3 reads TGCGCCAGCAGTCAATCGAGGACTAGCGGGAGCAGGGGAGATACGCAGTATTTT. As protein: CASSQSRTSGSRGDTQYF.

This chain links TRBV6-5 with TRBJ1-5; 7 nucleotides match TRBD1. After removal of 2 bases from V and 1 base from J, the junction contained 2 bases not matched to a gene. This CDR3 has 15 residues. Germline CDR1 is MNHEY and CDR2 is SVGAGI. CDR3 nucleotides: TGTGCCAGCAGTTACGACAGGGCAAGCAATCAGCCCCAGCATTTT. Translating it yields CASSYDRASNQPQHF.

CDR3 sequence: CAISAGGEANEKLFF. DNA of the CDR3: TGTGCCATCAGCGCCGGGGGGGAGGCTAATGAAAAACTGTTTTTT. V is TRBV10-3 and J is TRBJ1-4, with a tentative D call TRBD1 (5 bases). The CDR3 runs to 15 residues. The V end lost 6 bases, the J end lost 3 bases, and 14 bases lay between the germline ends. Per the germline V gene, CDR1 is ENHRY and CDR2 is SYGVKD.

The J gene is TRBJ2-6, the V gene TRBV4-3; D gene uncertain. The CDR3 runs 15 residues. V shed 4 bases and J shed 0 bases, with 7 bases lying between them. CDR1 is LGHNA, CDR2 YSLEER, per germline. CDR3 bases: TGCGCCAGCAGCCCACAGATCTCTGGGGCCAACGTCCTGACTTTC. Translating it yields CASSPQISGANVLTF.

The V and J genes are TRBV7-2 and TRBJ2-2; D might be TRBD1 (6 bases). From germline, CDR1 is SGHTA and CDR2 FQGNSA. The CDR3 sequence is 17 residues long. The V gene lost 0 bases and the J gene lost 4 bases, with 15 bases spanning the gap. The CDR3 region is CASSLAGAGAITGELFF. Here the CDR3 DNA reads TGTGCCAGCAGCTTAGCGGGGGCAGGGGCCATCACCGGGGAGCTGTTTTTT.

CDR3 sequence: CASGHSGTGGPNEQFF. The CDR3 bases are TGTGCCAGCGGACACAGTGGGACGGGAGGGCCAAATGAGCAGTTCTTC. The rearrangement joins TRBV25-1 to TRBJ2-1; 8 bases are a match to TRBD2. Germline CDR1 MGHDK, CDR2 SYGVNS. J gave up 7 bases and V 8 bases, and 16 bases lay outside the gene matches. The CDR3 has 16 amino acids.

The chain has TRBV5-4 and TRBJ2-3; no clear D gene. CDR1 SGHNT and CDR2 YYREEE come from the germline V gene (reference sequence). V was cut by 1 base and J by 2 bases, with 2 bases left in between. This CDR3 has 12 amino acids. CDR3 residues: CASSLTTDTQYF. The CDR3 nucleotides are TGTGCCAGCAGCTTGACCACAGATACGCAGTATTTT.

The chain employs TRBV6-5 and TRBJ2-7; D tentatively fits TRBD1 or TRBD2 (6 bases each). Deletions cut 8 bases from V and 5 bases from J, with 16 bases between. This CDR3 has 13 residues. Germline V lookup: CDR1 MNHEY, CDR2 SVGAGI. The CDR3 is CASSSSGGDEQYF. DNA of the CDR3: TGTGCCAGCTCCTCTTCCGGGGGCGACGAGCAGTACTTC.

CDR3 DNA: TGTGCCACCAGCCCTCCGTGGGGTGCAGATACGCAGTATTTT. Protein product: CATSPPWGADTQYF. V usage is TRBV15 and J usage is TRBJ2-3; unclear D gene. The V end was cut by 5 bases, the J end by 4 bases, with 13 bases between. Looked up from germline, CDR1 is LNHNV and CDR2 is YYDKDF (reference sequence). The CDR3 is 14 amino acids.

This clone was seen only once. This chain links TRBV11-1 with TRBJ2-2, with a possible D match to TRBD2 (6 bases). V lost 6 bases, J lost 4 bases, and 12 bases lay in between. Germline lookup yields CDR1 SGHAT and CDR2 FQDESV (reference sequence). The CDR3 sequence is 14 residues long. The CDR3 region is CASSPYGGTGELFF. The CDR3 DNA sequence: TGTGCCAGCAGTCCCTACGGGGGCACCGGGGAGCTGTTTTTT.

The chain employs TRBV21-1 and TRBJ1-5. TRBV21-1 is given as a pseudogene. The CDR3 is 16 residues long. The CDR3 loop reads CASLERPLGENQPQHF. In DNA form, the CDR3 reads TGTGCCAGCTTGGAGAGGCCACTCGGAGAGAATCAGCCCCAGCATTTT.

This clone was seen once. This chain uses TRBV5-4 with TRBJ2-5; TRBD1 agrees at 9 bases. CDR1 SGHNT and CDR2 YYREEE come from the germline V gene (reference sequence). The CDR3 consists of 14 residues. J gave up 6 bases and V 2 bases, and 5 bases lay outside the gene matches. The CDR3, as DNA: TGTGCCAGCAGCTTCGACAGGGGGATGAAGACCCAGTACTTC. It translates to CASSFDRGMKTQYF. Looking up the rest from reference TRBV5-4 and TRBJ2-5 gives the full variable domain: ETGVTQSPTHLIKTRGQQVTLRCSSQSGHNTVSWYQQALGQGPQFIFQYYREEENGRGNFPPRFSGLQFPNYSSELNVNALELDDSALYLCASSFDRGMKTQYFGPGTRLLVL.

The chain joins TRBV18 to TRBJ2-5; D uncertain. V shed 3 bases and J shed 2 bases, with 13 bases lying between them. The CDR3 covers 15 residues. Germline V gene data show CDR1 as KGHSH and CDR2 as LQKENI. CDR3 DNA sequence: TGTGCCAGCTCACCCGGCGGTGTATTTCAAGAGACCCAGTACTTC. Amino acid sequence: CASSPGGVFQETQYF.

The V gene is TRBV4-3, the J gene TRBJ2-7; D unclear. The CDR3 runs to 15 residues. Germline values: CDR1 LGHNA, CDR2 YSLEER. The V gene lost 0 bases and the J gene lost 3 bases, with 12 bases spanning the gap. The CDR3 DNA reads TGCGCCAGCAGCCAAGACAGTACCCCCGTCTACGAGCAGTACTTC. As protein: CASSQDSTPVYEQYF.

This clone occurred once. V is TRBV28 and J is TRBJ2-7; no definite D call. The ends were cut back, 2 bases at V and 1 base at J, with 12 bases in the middle. The CDR3 is 15 amino acids. From germline, CDR1 is MDHEN and CDR2 SYDVKM. The CDR3 region is CASSLKGWVSYEQYF. Written as DNA, the CDR3 is TGTGCCAGCAGTTTAAAAGGGTGGGTGTCCTACGAGCAGTACTTC.

The chain recombines TRBV12-3 or TRBV12-4 with TRBJ2-3; D is undetermined. This CDR3 is 12 amino acids long. Trimming took off 6 bases at V and 8 bases at J, with 12 bases between the two ends. This CDR3 reads CASSFGVATQYF. DNA of the CDR3: TGTGCCAGCAGCTTCGGCGTTGCTACGCAGTATTTT.

The CDR3 DNA follows: TGTGCCAGTAGTATAGGGCTCAGGGAAGCTTTCTTT. Translated: CASSIGLREAFF. The V gene is TRBV19, the J gene TRBJ1-1; D uncertain. The ends were cut back, 1 base at V and 8 bases at J, with 8 bases in the middle. From germline, CDR1 is LNHDA and CDR2 SQIVND (reference sequence). The CDR3 length is 12 residues.

The chain links TRBV2 to TRBJ2-7; 8 bases are shared with TRBD1. The CDR3 is made up of 16 amino acids. Germline CDR1 reads SNHLY; CDR2 reads FYNNEI. J gave up 2 bases and V 11 bases, and 17 bases lay outside the gene matches. The CDR3 region is CASSNPGQGGTYEQYF. The CDR3 nucleotides read TGTGCCTCCTCAAACCCCGGACAGGGCGGAACCTACGAGCAGTACTTC.